This T cell receptor (beta chain) was sequenced in a study of blood T cell repertoires in COVID-19. Study as a whole: COVID-19 samples collected from the United States, Italy and Spain covered acute and convalescent phases. T cells, B-cell-depleted T cells, or PBMCs supplied cDNA or gDNA.

This CDR3 contains 18 residues. After removal of 0 bases from V and 4 bases from J, the junction contained 14 bases not matched to a gene. Germline assignment: CDR1 LNHNV and CDR2 YYDKDF (reference sequence). As concerns this clone: Different DNA sequences within this sample yield the same CDR3.

Profiling relied on immunoSEQ multiplex PCR, and the TCRdb table lists in-frame clones only, not all of them. The sample yields more than 140,000 clones, about four fifths seen once. Sequencing was done on a sample of peripheral blood. The gene calls are TRBV15 and TRBJ1-2, with 7 bases aligning to TRBD1. The sequence came from a human donor in a cohort sampled during active COVID-19. CDR3 loop: CATSRDFVQGRSSYGYTF. The CDR3 region has the DNA TGTGCCACCAGCAGAGATTTCGTACAGGGGAGGTCCTCCTATGGCTACACCTTC. The variable domain in full, with the rest retrieved from reference TRBV15 and TRBJ1-2, is DAMVIQNPRYQVTQFGKPVTLSCSQTLNHNVMYWYQQKSSQAPKLLFHYYDKDFNNEADTPDNFQSRRPNTSFCFLDIRSPGLGDTAMYLCATSRDFVQGRSSYGYTFGSGTRLTVV.